This TCR beta chain was recorded in a study of identical twins. Looked up from germline, CDR1 is DFQATT and CDR2 is SNEGSKA (reference sequence). Trimming took 0 bases from V and 3 from J; bases not matched to a gene: 5. There are 16 residues in the CDR3. MiXCR was run by TCRdb on the 5' RACE reads, yielding one entry per CDR3 protein. The sample contains about 570,000 distinct CDR3 sequences, 9.5% to 10% of which appear only once. The data were also submitted as part of a second study, on yellow fever vaccine responses in identical twins.

The chain links TRBV20-1 to TRBJ2-7; TRBD2 aligns across 13 bases. Sequenced: PBMCs. This TCR was recovered from a young woman in good health. The CDR3 region has the DNA TGCAGTGCTAGAGACCAGGGACTAGCGGGATTCTACGAGCAGTACTTC. Amino acids: CSARDQGLAGFYEQYF.